This T cell receptor (beta chain) was documented in a study of T-cell reconstitution after alpha-beta-depleted transplantation in children. A word on this clonotype: What it binds is unknown.

Trimming left V 0 bases short and J 2 bases short, with 11 bases between. The CDR3 has 17 amino acids. Germline loops: CDR1 MNHEY, CDR2 SVGAGI. Findings and caveats of the study: Expanded graft clones, several hundred of them, were reportedly the source of alpha-beta T cells about two months after transplant. T-cell numbers and diversity one year post-transplant derived largely from freshly generated T cells.

TCRbeta library preparation incorporated unique molecular identifiers. TCRdb processed the PCR reads anew with MiXCR; each CDR3 protein has one entry. Here the sample spans about 600,000 distinct CDR3 sequences, around 13% being singletons. The V call is TRBV6-5, the J call TRBJ2-6; D possibly corresponds to TRBD1 (6 bases). The specimen was PBMCs, mostly from graft donor cells, collected 360 days after TCRalphabeta/CD19-depleted stem cell transplant. This sequence was found in a male patient between 10 and 17 years old who had a stem cell transplant for acute myeloid leukemia, so the T cells may come from the graft donor. The CDR3 sequence: CASSYSYPGAGANVLTF. The CDR3 DNA sequence: TGTGCCAGCAGTTACTCCTATCCAGGGGCTGGGGCCAACGTCCTGACTTTC.